What follows are 12 T cell receptor beta chains derived from one specimen sequenced in a study of graft-versus-host responses after intestinal transplantation. Measured with immunoSEQ multiplex PCR; TCRdb has only the in-frame clones, and not every one. This sample has 40,000 to 55,000 clones, with roughly 90% found just once. This material consisted of PBMCs, taken 524 days after transplant. These receptors were taken from a human patient who received an intestinal transplant, so some T cells may come from the graft donor.

The sample holds a few counts of this clone. The rearrangement uses TRBV7-3 and TRBJ2-6; D not resolved. V lost 3 bases to trimming and J lost 2 bases, with 2 bases between them. Per germline, CDR1 SGHTA and CDR2 FQGTGA. The CDR3 spans 13 residues. CDR3 DNA: TGTGCCAGCAGCTTTGCTGGGGCCAACGTCCTGACTTTC. Translating it yields CASSFAGANVLTF.

In this sample, this clone turned up once. The CDR3 sequence: CASSPPGQAPYGYTF. CDR3 DNA sequence: TGTGCCAGCAGCCCCCCTGGACAGGCCCCCTATGGCTACACCTTC. This rearrangement joins TRBV28 to TRBJ1-2, with 7 bases fitting TRBD1. The CDR3 has 15 residues. V lost 6 bases to trimming and J lost 4 bases; unmatched junction nucleotides: 11. Per the germline V gene, CDR1 is MDHEN and CDR2 is SYDVKM.

This sequence joins TRBV7-3 and TRBJ1-1, with D hard to call. Per the germline V gene, CDR1 is SGHTA and CDR2 is FQGTGA. Trimming pared 1 base from V and 5 bases from J, leaving 8 bases between. CDR3 length: 13 amino acids. CDR3 coding DNA: TGTGCCAGCAGCTTAAATGACGGAACTGAAGCTTTCTTT. As protein: CASSLNDGTEAFF.

CDR3 protein: CASSYTGTGGITNYGYTF. Written as DNA, the CDR3 is TGCGCCAGCAGCTACACCGGGACAGGGGGCATTACTAACTATGGCTACACCTTC. This sequence joins TRBV5-1 and TRBJ1-2; the match to TRBD1 covers 12 bases. J lost 0 bases, V lost 3 bases, and 9 bases had no gene match. The CDR3 spans 18 residues. The germline gives CDR1 SGHRS, CDR2 YFSETQ.

The chain combines TRBV5-4 with TRBJ2-7, with 10 bases fitting TRBD2. The V segment lost 4 bases and the J segment 0 bases; nucleotides outside the gene matches: 10. Germline values: CDR1 SGHNT, CDR2 YYREEE (reference sequence). This CDR3 has 17 amino acids. In nucleotides, the CDR3 is TGTGCCAGCAGCCAAGTGGGAGCGGGAGGGCTCTCCTACGAGCAGTACTTC. This translates into CASSQVGAGGLSYEQYF. Using reference TRBV5-4 and TRBJ2-7 for the parts outside the CDR3, the full variable domain is ETGVTQSPTHLIKTRGQQVTLRCSSQSGHNTVSWYQQALGQGPQFIFQYYREEENGRGNFPPRFSGLQFPNYSSELNVNALELDDSALYLCASSQVGAGGLSYEQYFGPGTRLTVT.

The rearrangement uses TRBV10-1 and TRBJ2-5; 14 bases are shared with TRBD2. Germline CDR1 is WNHNN and CDR2 is SYGVQD (reference sequence). V dropped 1 base and J dropped 4; count of bases not matched to a gene: 5. CDR3 length: 17 amino acids. CDR3: CASSELPGLAGAETQYF. The CDR3 DNA reads as TGCGCCAGCAGTGAGTTACCGGGACTAGCGGGAGCAGAGACCCAGTACTTC.

CDR3 sequence: CASSLDGGGDTQYF. The CDR3 nucleotides are TGTGCCAGCAGCTTAGACGGCGGGGGAGATACGCAGTATTTT. V is TRBV7-9 and J is TRBJ2-3, with 7 bases identical to TRBD2. J gave up 5 bases and V 1 base, and 3 bases lay outside the gene matches. The CDR3 is made up of 14 amino acids. Germline V gene lookup returns CDR1 SEHNR and CDR2 FQNEAQ (reference sequence).

This sequence joins TRBV18 and TRBJ2-5; D is ambiguous. The tail of the sequence fits TRBJ2-7 better, so the J call may be wrong. The CDR3 contains 13 residues. Germline CDR1 is KGHSH and CDR2 is LQKENI. CDR3 DNA sequence: TGTGCCAGCTCACCACCTAGCTCCTACGAGCAGTACTTC. Its translation: CASSPPSSYEQYF.

The chain combines TRBV9 with TRBJ1-5; D not resolved. Germline V gives CDR1 SGDLS, CDR2 YYNGEE. This CDR3 comprises 15 residues. Trimming cost V 2 bases and J 0 bases, with 9 bases left between them. CDR3 nucleotides: TGTGCCAGCAGCGTTGACGGGATTAGCAATCAGCCCCAGCATTTT. It translates to CASSVDGISNQPQHF.

This clone has just one count. The rearrangement joins TRBV6-5 to TRBJ1-1; 9 bases are a match to TRBD1. The junction had 4 bases not matched to a gene; V was cut back by 4 bases and J by 4 bases. CDR1 and CDR2 from the germline V gene are MNHEY and SVGAGI. This CDR3 contains 14 residues. The CDR3 coding sequence is TGTGCCAGCAGTTGGACAGGGGTGGTCACTGAAGCTTTCTTT. It specifies CASSWTGVVTEAFF.

The chain recombines TRBV19 with TRBJ2-1; the D gene is possibly TRBD1 (6 bases). V lost 4 bases and J 8 bases, leaving 12 bases between the germline ends. This CDR3 has 13 amino acids. Germline lookup yields CDR1 LNHDA and CDR2 SQIVND (reference sequence). The CDR3 nucleotides read TGTGCCAGTAGTAACAGGGAGCCAGATGAGCAGTTCTTC. This translates into CASSNREPDEQFF.

The J gene is TRBJ1-1, the V gene TRBV27, with 9 bases lining up with TRBD1. This CDR3 region has 15 residues. V was clipped by 6 bases and J by 4 bases; unmatched bases: 9. Germline CDR1 and CDR2: MNHEY and SMNVEV (reference sequence). For the CDR3, the DNA is TGTGCCAGCAGCATAACAGGGGGCCGGAGCACTGAAGCTTTCTTT. Protein product: CASSITGGRSTEAFF.